This T cell receptor (beta chain) emerged from a study of T cells after yellow fever vaccination. Template switching by 5'RACE produced TCR cDNA, adding a universal primer site and UMIs. TCRdb re-called the 5' RACE reads through MiXCR, storing one row per CDR3 protein. Altogether around 200,000 distinct CDR3 sequences are present, around 10% being singletons, with the ten largest covering 35% to 45%. This CDR3 is 16 amino acids long. V lost 6 bases and J lost 3; bases outside the gene matches: 11. CDR1 and CDR2 (germline): MNHEY, SVGEGT. General observations from the study: FACS-sorted repertoires could contain abundant clonotypes contaminating from the bulk population.

To note about this clonotype: Its antigen remains unknown.

This receptor was taken from a man aged 18-30 years who received the YFV17D yellow fever vaccine. This material consisted of CD8+ T cells sorted from PBMCs, taken 15 days after the yellow fever booster vaccination. The chain links TRBV6-2 or TRBV6-3 to TRBJ2-5, with TRBD2 identical over 9 bases. This CDR3 is CASSSPWASGEETQYF. The CDR3 coding sequence is TGTGCCAGCAGCTCACCCTGGGCTAGCGGGGAAGAGACCCAGTACTTC.